Included here is one T cell receptor (beta chain) sequence, with context. V shed 8 bases and J shed 7 bases, with 9 bases lying between them. The germline V gene encodes CDR1 SNHLY and CDR2 FYNNEI. CDR3 length: 11 residues. Data came from immunoSEQ multiplex PCR; TCRdb stores just in-frame clones and leaves some out. Of some 26,000 clones in the sample, approximately 91% were seen once. The sample comes from a study of T cell changes during pregnancy in multiple sclerosis. The V call is TRBV2, the J call TRBJ2-1; D is uncertain. Sequenced material: CD4+ T cells from peripheral blood mononuclear cells, taken in the first trimester of pregnancy. This TCR came from a female donor in good health, enrolled as a control in a pregnancy study. The CDR3 here is CASHQANEQFF. The CDR3 DNA reads TGTGCCAGCCACCAGGCGAATGAGCAGTTCTTC.